The next 29 T cell receptor beta chains were all read from a single sample in a study of blood T cell repertoires in COVID-19. The table came from immunoSEQ multiplex PCR; TCRdb's copy has only in-frame clones and leaves some out. The data show fewer than 400,000 clones, more than 75% seen once. Sample: PBMCs or T cells enriched from blood (not recorded which). These receptors originate from a man aged 25 to 40 who had recovered from COVID-19.

The chain uses TRBV5-6 and TRBJ1-6; tentatively, D is TRBD1 (6 bases). Trimming stripped 4 bases from V and 2 bases from J, with 13 bases between. The CDR3 loop spans 16 amino acids. The V gene's germline CDR1 is SGHDT and CDR2 YYEEEE. The CDR3 protein is CASSPSTGTYNSPLHF. For the CDR3, the DNA is TGTGCCAGCAGCCCTAGCACAGGGACCTATAATTCACCCCTCCACTTT. Full variable domain (missing parts from reference TRBV5-6 and TRBJ1-6): DAGVTQSPTHLIKTRGQQVTLRCSPKSGHDTVSWYQQALGQGPQFIFQYYEEEERQRGNFPDRFSGHQFPNYSSELNVNALLLGDSALYLCASSPSTGTYNSPLHFGNGTRLTVT.

The J gene is TRBJ2-7, the V gene TRBV2; D is possibly TRBD1 (6 bases). V shed 4 bases and J shed 5 bases, with 12 bases lying between them. The CDR3 is 13 residues long. Per germline, CDR1 SNHLY and CDR2 FYNNEI. In DNA form, the CDR3 reads TGTGCCAGCAGTGTACTGGGGGCAGACGAGCAGTACTTC. This encodes CASSVLGADEQYF.

The chain recombines TRBV24-1 with TRBJ1-2; possibly TRBD1 for D (6 bases). Trimming left V 4 bases short and J 4 bases short, with 12 bases between. The CDR3 has 14 residues. CDR1 KGHDR and CDR2 SFDVKD come from the germline V gene. The CDR3 loop is CATSDPAGAYGYTF. DNA for the CDR3: TGTGCCACCAGTGACCCGGCGGGGGCCTATGGCTACACCTTC.

The rearrangement uses TRBV7-8 and TRBJ1-4; 9 bases agree with TRBD1. The ends lost 5 bases at V and 8 bases at J; junction bases unmatched: 6. The CDR3 spans 14 residues. Germline lookup yields CDR1 SGHVS and CDR2 FQNEAQ. The CDR3 DNA is TGTGCCAGCAGCCGAGGACAGGGGCGCGAAAAACTGTTTTTT. It is translated as CASSRGQGREKLFF.

J is TRBJ1-4 and V is TRBV2; the D is unclear. Germline V gene sequence: CDR1 SNHLY, CDR2 FYNNEI. Trimming shortened V by 11 bases and J by 6 bases, and 16 bases separated the two germline ends. CDR3 size: 13 residues. CDR3 DNA sequence: TGTGCCGGCTCCGACTGGGAGTATGAAAAACTGTTTTTT. Its protein is CAGSDWEYEKLFF.

The V and J genes are TRBV19 and TRBJ2-7; TRBD1 is a possible D gene (6 bases). Looked up from germline, CDR1 is LNHDA and CDR2 is SQIVND (reference sequence). CDR3 size: 14 residues. V was shortened by 3 bases and J by 2 bases, with 11 bases between the two germline ends. The CDR3 here is CASSIRTDTYEQYF. The CDR3 DNA is TGTGCCAGTAGTATTCGGACAGACACCTACGAGCAGTACTTC.

The chain joins TRBV7-9 to TRBJ1-6; perhaps TRBD1 as D (6 bases). The V and J ends lost 1 base and 10 bases respectively, with 14 bases between them. Germline CDR1 and CDR2: SEHNR and FQNEAQ (reference sequence). The CDR3 extends over 15 amino acids. CDR3 coding DNA: TGTGCCAGCAGCTTAGGGGGGCCCCCCCTCTCACCCCTCCACTTT. Translated, it gives CASSLGGPPLSPLHF.

For this clone: The same CDR3 also results from other DNA sequences found in this sample. V and J are TRBV5-1 and TRBJ1-1; D gene ambiguous. The CDR3 is 13 amino acids. Germline CDR1 SGHRS, CDR2 YFSETQ. Between the trimmed V and J ends, which lost 2 bases and 5 bases, there was a span of 10 bases. CDR3 nucleotides: TGCGCCAGCAGCTTTGAGGGAAGAACTGAAGCTTTCTTT. It encodes CASSFEGRTEAFF.

The V gene is TRBV19, the J gene TRBJ2-2; D call uncertain. Trimming stripped 6 bases from V and 6 bases from J, with 20 bases between. Germline CDR1 LNHDA, CDR2 SQIVND (reference sequence). There are 16 residues in the CDR3. As DNA, the CDR3 is TGTGCCAGTAGACCACTAAGCTCTCTTTCCCCCGGGGAGCTGTTTTTT. Its protein is CASRPLSSLSPGELFF.

The V call is TRBV14, the J call TRBJ1-4, with TRBD1 identical over 7 bases. V gave up 2 bases and J gave up 3 bases; unmatched junction bases: 6. The CDR3 has 16 amino acids. Germline V gives CDR1 SGHDN, CDR2 FVKESK. The CDR3 coding sequence is TGTGCCAGCAGCCAACGACAGGGTCAGGCTAATGAAAAACTGTTTTTT. Its protein is CASSQRQGQANEKLFF.

The chain recombines TRBV28 with TRBJ2-5; D call uncertain. The germline V gene encodes CDR1 MDHEN and CDR2 SYDVKM. The CDR3 sequence is 13 residues long. V gave up 8 bases and J gave up 2 bases, with 12 bases separating them. CDR3 protein: CASARGRQETQYF. CDR3 DNA sequence: TGTGCCAGCGCCCGCGGCCGACAAGAGACCCAGTACTTC.

As concerns this clone: This may stem from a read error, because a much larger clone lies one nucleotide away. V gene TRBV19 combines with J gene TRBJ2-7; 10 nucleotides agree with TRBD2. The germline gives CDR1 LNHDA, CDR2 SQIVND (reference sequence). V dropped 4 bases and J dropped 0; count of bases not matched to a gene: 0. The CDR3 length is 14 residues. CDR3 sequence (DNA): TGTGCCAGTAGTACTAGCGGGAGCTCCTACGAGCAGTACTTC. Its translation is CASSTSGSSYEQYF.

The J gene is TRBJ2-6, the V gene TRBV5-6, with a possible D match to TRBD1 (6 bases). From germline, CDR1 is SGHDT and CDR2 YYEEEE. CDR3 length: 19 amino acids. Deletions cut 1 base from V and 0 bases from J, with 17 bases between. The CDR3 here is CASSLLRSQGSSGANVLTF. The CDR3 coding sequence is TGTGCCAGCAGCTTGCTAAGGAGCCAGGGGAGCTCTGGGGCCAACGTCCTGACTTTC.

The chain combines TRBV5-1 with TRBJ1-2; TRBD1 aligns across 8 bases. The CDR3 has 16 residues. The V segment lost 1 base and the J segment 7 bases; nucleotides outside the gene matches: 12. Germline-derived CDR1 and CDR2 are SGHRS and YFSETQ. The CDR3 sequence: CASSLRAGGLSGGYTF. The CDR3 DNA follows: TGCGCCAGCAGCTTGCGCGCAGGGGGCTTATCCGGTGGCTACACCTTC.

This rearrangement joins TRBV3-1 (or the pseudogene TRBV3-2) to TRBJ1-2; 10 nucleotides agree with TRBD1. V shed 4 bases and J 2 bases; nucleotides not matched to a gene: 4. The CDR3 consists of 15 residues. The V gene's germline CDR1 is LGHDT and CDR2 YNNKEL (reference sequence). The CDR3 reads CASSRRGQGNYGYTF. The DNA of the CDR3 is TGTGCCAGCAGCCGGCGGGGACAGGGGAACTATGGCTACACCTTC.

This chain links TRBV11-2 with TRBJ2-2; 9 bases align to TRBD2. Germline V gene lookup returns CDR1 SGHAT and CDR2 FQNNGV. The V segment lost 5 bases and the J segment 4 bases; nucleotides outside the gene matches: 5. The CDR3 totals 15 residues. CDR3 protein: CASSPGTSLTGELFF. CDR3 DNA: TGTGCCAGCAGCCCGGGGACTAGCCTCACCGGGGAGCTGTTTTTT.

The chain has TRBV11-3 and TRBJ2-1, with 14 bases aligning to TRBD2. In germline, CDR1 is SGHNT, CDR2 YENEEA. The CDR3 runs 17 residues. V was pared by 2 bases and J by 8 bases, with 8 bases of the junction left unmatched. The CDR3 sequence is CASSLYGTSGGIYEQFF. In DNA, the CDR3 is TGTGCCAGCAGCTTATACGGGACTAGCGGGGGTATCTATGAGCAGTTCTTC.

This clone has more than one count but fewer than ten. This chain connects TRBV3-1 (or the pseudogene TRBV3-2) to TRBJ2-1, with 9 bases fitting TRBD2. The CDR3 covers 15 residues. The V and J ends lost 4 bases and 3 bases, in that order; junction bases with no gene match: 4. The germline V gene has CDR1 LGHDT and CDR2 YNNKEL (reference sequence). The chain's CDR3 is CASSPSGTNYNEQFF. The CDR3 region has the DNA TGTGCCAGCAGCCCTAGCGGGACCAACTACAATGAGCAGTTCTTC.

This sequence joins TRBV2 and TRBJ1-1; D might be TRBD1 (5 bases). The CDR3 totals 15 residues. Trimming stripped 2 bases from V and 1 base from J, with 11 bases between. The germline V gene has CDR1 SNHLY and CDR2 FYNNEI. The CDR3 spells CASSESLGGNTEAFF. DNA for the CDR3: TGTGCCAGCAGTGAATCTTTGGGGGGGAACACTGAAGCTTTCTTT.

The rearrangement joins TRBV9 to TRBJ1-1; 9 positions match TRBD1. Germline trimming cut 5 bases from V and 5 bases from J; bases unmatched to any gene: 10. There are 15 residues in the CDR3. Germline CDR1 is SGDLS and CDR2 is YYNGEE. CDR3 nucleotide sequence: TGTGCCAGCAGAGTGATACAGGGGGCAAGGACTGAAGCTTTCTTT. Translating gives CASRVIQGARTEAFF.

The chain links TRBV24-1 to TRBJ1-2; no firm D call. CDR3 length equals 17 residues. V was shortened by 7 bases and J by 6 bases, with 26 bases between the two germline ends. Germline CDR1 and CDR2: KGHDR and SFDVKD. The CDR3 DNA follows: TGTGCCACCAGCGGCGGGTGGCCACAAGGAAACTCAGATGGCTACACCTTC. As protein: CATSGGWPQGNSDGYTF.

This clone came up once. V gene TRBV19 combines with J gene TRBJ2-3; 10 positions match TRBD2. Per germline, CDR1 LNHDA and CDR2 SQIVND (reference sequence). The CDR3 is 15 amino acids. Unmatched junction bases numbered 8, after V lost 7 bases and J lost 4 bases. The CDR3 DNA reads TGTGCCAGTACCCCTAGCGGGAGTACAGCAGATACGCAGTATTTT. This sequence encodes CASTPSGSTADTQYF.

The chain has TRBV6-5 and TRBJ2-2; 9 bases are a match to TRBD2. This CDR3 region has 15 residues. CDR1 and CDR2 (germline): MNHEY, SVGAGI. V was clipped by 8 bases and J by 4 bases; unmatched bases: 8. CDR3 sequence reads: CASFIGGRATGELFF. CDR3 sequence (DNA): TGTGCCAGCTTTATAGGCGGGAGGGCCACCGGGGAGCTGTTTTTT.

The V gene is TRBV6-6, the J gene TRBJ1-4; 9 bases fit TRBD1. V shed 2 bases, J shed 8 bases, and the junction held 9 bases outside the gene matches. CDR3 length: 16 residues. Germline loops: CDR1 MNHNY, CDR2 SVGAGI (reference sequence). CDR3: CASSYPPGTGNEKLFF. The CDR3 DNA follows: TGTGCCAGCAGTTACCCCCCCGGGACAGGGAACGAAAAACTGTTTTTT.

The V and J genes are TRBV19 and TRBJ2-4, with D perhaps matching TRBD1 (7 bases). CDR3 length: 12 amino acids. V lost 9 bases and J lost 7, with 13 bases in between. CDR1 and CDR2 (germline): LNHDA, SQIVND (reference sequence). The CDR3, as DNA: TGTGCCAGCAGACAGGGAGGTAACATTCAGTACTTC. Its translation is CASRQGGNIQYF.

The chain recombines TRBV10-3 with TRBJ2-7; 9 bases are shared with TRBD1. V was pared by 6 bases and J by 4 bases, with 7 bases of the junction left unmatched. Per germline, CDR1 ENHRY and CDR2 SYGVKD. This CDR3 contains 14 residues. CDR3 nucleotide sequence: TGTGCCATCAGGGACAGGGGAAGCGCATACGAGCAGTACTTC. It specifies CAIRDRGSAYEQYF.

V usage is TRBV5-4 and J usage is TRBJ1-2, with D possibly TRBD1 on 5 matching bases. Germline V gives CDR1 SGHNT, CDR2 YYREEE (reference sequence). V dropped 3 bases and J dropped 4 bases, with 13 bases sitting between them. The CDR3 runs to 14 residues. The CDR3: CASSWTSSAYGYTF. The CDR3 DNA is TGTGCCAGCAGCTGGACAAGTTCCGCCTATGGCTACACCTTC.

This clone is a singleton in its sample. The chain carries TRBV7-2 and TRBJ2-3, with 9 positions matching TRBD1. Germline-derived CDR1 and CDR2 are SGHTA and FQGNSA. V trimming: 5 bases; J trimming: 1 base; junction bases outside the gene matches: 4. The CDR3 is made up of 15 amino acids. The CDR3 region has the DNA TGTGCCAGCAGCCCCCGGGACAGGGGCACAGATACGCAGTATTTT. Encoded protein: CASSPRDRGTDTQYF.

This clone occurred once. The rearrangement links TRBV11-2 to TRBJ1-5; D gene uncertain. This CDR3 has 13 residues. V was pared by 3 bases and J by 4 bases, with 7 bases between. In germline, CDR1 is SGHAT, CDR2 FQNNGV. The CDR3 sequence: CASSFRGNQPQHF. CDR3 in DNA: TGTGCCAGCAGCTTTCGAGGGAATCAGCCCCAGCATTTT. The entire variable domain, with the rest obtained from reference TRBV11-2 and TRBJ1-5, is as follows: EAGVAQSPRYKIIEKRQSVAFWCNPISGHATLYWYQQILGQGPKLLIQFQNNGVVDDSQLPKDRFSAERLKGVDSTLKIQPAKLEDSAVYLCASSFRGNQPQHFGDGTRLSIL.